These 3 T cell receptor beta chains were sequenced from one sample in a study of cytomegalovirus exposure and HLA in healthy donors. Amplification used 60 Vbeta primers and 13 Jbeta primers. Assay: immunoSEQ multiplex PCR; the TCRdb copy retains only in-frame clones and omits some. The sample holds 160,000 or so clones, around 84% seen once. Sample: PBMCs. Every receptor here comes from a man aged 18-30 years in good health and CMV-seronegative.

The chain has TRBV21-1 and TRBJ1-2. TRBV21-1 is deemed a pseudogene. This CDR3 contains 17 residues. In DNA form, the CDR3 reads TGTGCCAGCAGCAAATCACCCGGTGGGAGGGCCCGTACTGGCTACACCTTC. It encodes CASSKSPGGRARTGYTF.

The chain recombines TRBV5-5 with TRBJ2-1, with D possibly matching TRBD2 (5 bases). The V and J ends lost 0 bases and 1 base respectively, with 8 bases between them. Germline CDR1 is SGHKS and CDR2 is YYEKEE (reference sequence). This CDR3 is built from 15 residues. CDR3 nucleotide sequence: TGTGCCAGCAGCTTGGACGGGGAATCCTACAATGAGCAGTTCTTC. Translation: CASSLDGESYNEQFF.

The chain recombines TRBV27 with TRBJ2-7; 7 nucleotides align to TRBD1. CDR3 length equals 13 residues. The V gene end was trimmed by 8 bases and the J gene end by 2 bases; junction bases not matched to a gene: 6. CDR1 and CDR2 from the germline V gene are MNHEY and SMNVEV (reference sequence). In DNA form, the CDR3 reads TGTGCCAGCGGGTGGACAGGCCCCTACGAGCAGTACTTC. The encoded protein is CASGWTGPYEQYF.